What follows describes a single TCR beta chain. Its antigen is undetermined. Some clones are missing from TCRdb's copy, which holds only in-frame ones; the method was immunoSEQ multiplex PCR. The table shows 50,000 to 70,000 clones, with just under 85% occurring only once. The sample comes from a study of radiotherapy plus CTLA-4 blockade in lung cancer. Study-level information: Objective responses emerged in 18% of patients, and 30% to 40% attained disease control.

Points from the study as a whole: Radiotherapy with ipilimumab was followed by blood expansion of tumor-derived clones. Alongside interferon-beta, early blood T cell clone dynamics were reportedly the best predictor of response.

Patients with chemo-refractory metastatic non-small-cell lung cancer received focal radiation plus CTLA-4 blockade with ipilimumab. V was shortened by 2 bases and J by 1 base, with 8 bases between the two germline ends. CDR1 is MDHEN, CDR2 SYDVKM, per germline. This CDR3 spans 14 amino acids. Material: peripheral blood, obtained from a patient treated with radiotherapy plus ipilimumab. The source of this sequence is a human donor with non-small cell lung cancer whose response to radiotherapy plus ipilimumab could not be evaluated. This sequence joins TRBV28 and TRBJ1-2; TRBD1 might be the D (5 bases). The CDR3 loop is CASSLAGGNYGYTF. For the CDR3, the DNA is TGTGCCAGCAGTTTAGCGGGGGGTAACTATGGCTACACCTTC.